This TCR beta chain was identified during a study of blood T cells in healthy people across ages. General study results and limits: Nothing was known about donor CMV status, and this possibly confounded expanded clonotype changes. The recorded TCR beta diversity per million T cells decreased in a roughly linear manner with age.

Through a sample-barcoded 5' primer and a J-beta primer mix, a second PCR was run for roughly 6 to 12 cycles. Template switching added a 12-random-nucleotide identifier to every cDNA molecule. One entry per CDR3 protein results from TCRdb running MiXCR on the 5' RACE reads. The table has roughly 1,500,000 distinct CDR3 sequences, around two fifths seen once. Note on this clonotype: The antigen is undetermined.

CDR3 length: 15 amino acids. V lost 1 base and J 6 bases, leaving 14 bases between the germline ends. Germline CDR1 reads LGHDT; CDR2 reads YNNKEL (reference sequence). The sequencing input was blood. This chain links TRBV3-1 with TRBJ2-3; D possibly corresponds to TRBD2 (6 bases). The receptor's source is a woman aged 18-29 years in good health. The DNA for the CDR3 is TGTGCCAGCAGCCAAGTCGGGGAGGCCCGGGATACGCAGTATTTT. Protein sequence: CASSQVGEARDTQYF.